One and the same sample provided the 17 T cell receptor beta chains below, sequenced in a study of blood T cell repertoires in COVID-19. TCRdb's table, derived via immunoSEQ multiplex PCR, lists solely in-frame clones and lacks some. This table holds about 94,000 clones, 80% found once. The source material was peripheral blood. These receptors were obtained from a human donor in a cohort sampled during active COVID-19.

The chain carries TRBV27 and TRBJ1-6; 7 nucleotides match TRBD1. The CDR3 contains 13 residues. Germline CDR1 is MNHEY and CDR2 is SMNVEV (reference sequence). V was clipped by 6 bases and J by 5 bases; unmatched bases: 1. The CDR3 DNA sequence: TGTGCCAGCAGGGGACAGAATAATTCACCCCTCCACTTT. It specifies CASRGQNNSPLHF.

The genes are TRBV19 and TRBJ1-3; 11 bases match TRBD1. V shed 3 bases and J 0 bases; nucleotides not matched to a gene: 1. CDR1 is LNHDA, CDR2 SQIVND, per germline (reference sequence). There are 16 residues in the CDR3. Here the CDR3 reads CASSIGQGASGNTIYF. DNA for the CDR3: TGTGCCAGTAGTATTGGACAGGGGGCCTCTGGAAACACCATATATTTT.

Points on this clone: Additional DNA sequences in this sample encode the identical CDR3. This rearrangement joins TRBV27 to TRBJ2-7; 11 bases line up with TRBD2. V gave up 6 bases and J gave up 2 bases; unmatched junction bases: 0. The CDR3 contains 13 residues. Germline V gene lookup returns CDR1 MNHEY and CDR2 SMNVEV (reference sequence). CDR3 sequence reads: CASRTSGAYEQYF. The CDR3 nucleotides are TGTGCCAGCAGGACTAGCGGGGCCTACGAGCAGTACTTC.

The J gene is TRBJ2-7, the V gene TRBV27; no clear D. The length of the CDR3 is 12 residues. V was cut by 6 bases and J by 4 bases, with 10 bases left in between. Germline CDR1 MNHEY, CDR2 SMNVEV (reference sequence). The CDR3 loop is CASSPAGYEQYF. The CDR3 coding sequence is TGTGCCAGCAGCCCTGCAGGATACGAGCAGTACTTC.

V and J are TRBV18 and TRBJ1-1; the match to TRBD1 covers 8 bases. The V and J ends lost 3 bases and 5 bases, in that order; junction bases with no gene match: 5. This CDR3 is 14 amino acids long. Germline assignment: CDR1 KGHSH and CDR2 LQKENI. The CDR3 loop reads CASSPTGGETEAFF. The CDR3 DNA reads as TGTGCCAGCTCACCTACAGGGGGGGAGACTGAAGCTTTCTTT.

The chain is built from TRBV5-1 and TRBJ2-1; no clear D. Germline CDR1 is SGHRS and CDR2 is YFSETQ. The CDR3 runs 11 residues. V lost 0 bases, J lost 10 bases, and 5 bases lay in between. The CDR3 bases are TGCGCCAGCAGCTTGGCGAGGGAGCAGTTCTTC. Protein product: CASSLAREQFF.

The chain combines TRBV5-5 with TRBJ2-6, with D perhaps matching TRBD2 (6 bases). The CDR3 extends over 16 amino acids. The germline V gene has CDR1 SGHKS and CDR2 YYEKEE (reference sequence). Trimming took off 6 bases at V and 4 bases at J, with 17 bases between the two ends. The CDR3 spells CASTFGGLGGANVLTF. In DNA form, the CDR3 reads TGTGCCAGCACCTTCGGAGGGTTAGGAGGGGCCAACGTCCTGACTTTC.

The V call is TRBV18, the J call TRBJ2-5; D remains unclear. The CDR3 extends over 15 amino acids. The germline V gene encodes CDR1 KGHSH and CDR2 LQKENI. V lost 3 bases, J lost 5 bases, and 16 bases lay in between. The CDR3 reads CASSPNNGPSETQYF. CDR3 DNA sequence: TGTGCCAGCTCACCCAACAATGGGCCAAGCGAGACCCAGTACTTC.

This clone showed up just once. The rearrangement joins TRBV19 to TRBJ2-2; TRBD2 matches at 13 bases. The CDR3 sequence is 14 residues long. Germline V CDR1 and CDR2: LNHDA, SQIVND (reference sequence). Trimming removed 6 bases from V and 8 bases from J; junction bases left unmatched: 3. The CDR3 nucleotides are TGTGCCAGTAGACTAGCGGGAGGGAGGGGGGAGCTGTTTTTT. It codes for CASRLAGGRGELFF. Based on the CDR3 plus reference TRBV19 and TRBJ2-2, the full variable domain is DGGITQSPKYLFRKEGQNVTLSCEQNLNHDAMYWYRQDPGQGLRLIYYSQIVNDFQKGDIAEGYSVSREKKESFPLTVTSAQKNPTAFYLCASRLAGGRGELFFGEGSRLTVL.

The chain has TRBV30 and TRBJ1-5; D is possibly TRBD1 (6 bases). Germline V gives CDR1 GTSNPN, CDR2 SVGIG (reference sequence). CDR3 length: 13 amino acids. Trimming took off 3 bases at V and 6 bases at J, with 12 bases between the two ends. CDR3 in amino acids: CAWSSAGAQPQHF. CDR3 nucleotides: TGTGCCTGGAGCTCGGCAGGGGCTCAGCCCCAGCATTTT. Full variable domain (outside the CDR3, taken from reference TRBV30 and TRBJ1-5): SQTIHQWPATLVQPVGSPLSLECTVEGTSNPNLYWYRQAAGRGLQLLFYSVGIGQISSEVPQNLSASRPQDRQFILSSKKLLLSDSGFYLCAWSSAGAQPQHFGDGTRLSIL.

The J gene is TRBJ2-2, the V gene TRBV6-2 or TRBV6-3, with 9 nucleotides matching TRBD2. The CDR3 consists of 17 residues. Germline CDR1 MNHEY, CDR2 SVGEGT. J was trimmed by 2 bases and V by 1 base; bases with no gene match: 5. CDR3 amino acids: CASSYLGLAPNTGELFF. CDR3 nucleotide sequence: TGTGCCAGCAGTTACTTGGGACTAGCCCCTAACACCGGGGAGCTGTTTTTT.

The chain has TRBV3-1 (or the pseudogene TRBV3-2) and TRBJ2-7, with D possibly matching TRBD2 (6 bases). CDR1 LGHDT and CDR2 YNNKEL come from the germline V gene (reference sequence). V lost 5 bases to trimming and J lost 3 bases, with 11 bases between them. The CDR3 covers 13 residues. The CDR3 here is CASSSTSGYEQYF. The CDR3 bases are TGTGCCAGCAGCTCGACTAGTGGCTACGAGCAGTACTTC.

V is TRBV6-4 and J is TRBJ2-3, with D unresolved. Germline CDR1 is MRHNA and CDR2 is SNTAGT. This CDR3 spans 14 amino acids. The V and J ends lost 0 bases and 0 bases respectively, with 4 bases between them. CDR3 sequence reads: CASSDSTSTDTQYF. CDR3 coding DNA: TGTGCCAGCAGTGACTCGACTAGCACAGATACGCAGTATTTT.

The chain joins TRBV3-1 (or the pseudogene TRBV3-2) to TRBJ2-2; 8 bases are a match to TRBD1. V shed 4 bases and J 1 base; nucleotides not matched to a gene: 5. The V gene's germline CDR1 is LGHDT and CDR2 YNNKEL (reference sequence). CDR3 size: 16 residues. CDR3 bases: TGTGCCAGCAGCCTAGGGACAGGACGGAACACCGGGGAGCTGTTTTTT. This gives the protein CASSLGTGRNTGELFF.

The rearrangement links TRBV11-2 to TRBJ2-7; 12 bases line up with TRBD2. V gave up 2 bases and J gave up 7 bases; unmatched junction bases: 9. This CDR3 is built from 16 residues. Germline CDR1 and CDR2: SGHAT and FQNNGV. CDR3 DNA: TGTGCCAGCAGCTTAAACCCGGGACTAGCGGGCCCGGAGCAGTACTTC. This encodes CASSLNPGLAGPEQYF.

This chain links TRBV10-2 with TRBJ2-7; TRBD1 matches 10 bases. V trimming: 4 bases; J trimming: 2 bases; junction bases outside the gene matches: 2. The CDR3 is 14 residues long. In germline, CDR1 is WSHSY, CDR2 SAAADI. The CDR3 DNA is TGCGCCAGCAGTGCGGGGACAGGGGCCTACGAGCAGTACTTC. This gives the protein CASSAGTGAYEQYF.

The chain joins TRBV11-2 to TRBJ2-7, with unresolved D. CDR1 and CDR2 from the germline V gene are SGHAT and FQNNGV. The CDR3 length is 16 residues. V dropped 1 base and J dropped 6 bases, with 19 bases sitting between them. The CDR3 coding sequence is TGTGCCAGCAGCTTAGGTACATTCACCCCAATAAGCGAGCAGTACTTC. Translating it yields CASSLGTFTPISEQYF. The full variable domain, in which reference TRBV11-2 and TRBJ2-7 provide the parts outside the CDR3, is EAGVAQSPRYKIIEKRQSVAFWCNPISGHATLYWYQQILGQGPKLLIQFQNNGVVDDSQLPKDRFSAERLKGVDSTLKIQPAKLEDSAVYLCASSLGTFTPISEQYFGPGTRLTVT.